The sequence of this T cell receptor beta chain was determined in a study of blood T cells in healthy people across ages. A second PCR of about 7 to 12 cycles used a sample-barcoded 5' primer and a J-beta primer mix. TCRdb independently ran MiXCR on the 5' RACE reads; one entry per CDR3 protein. The sample yields approximately 800,000 distinct CDR3 sequences, around three fifths seen once. Trimming took 4 bases from V and 4 from J, leaving 14 bases between them. Germline CDR1 reads SGHRS; CDR2 reads YFSETQ. The CDR3 runs 14 residues. The gene calls are TRBV5-1 and TRBJ1-2; D is uncertain. The receptor was derived from a man between 35 and 55 years old in good health. The specimen was blood. The CDR3 loop reads CASSTTAGFYGYTF. The CDR3 DNA reads TGCGCCAGCAGCACAACCGCCGGCTTCTATGGCTACACCTTC. Drawing the rest from reference TRBV5-1 and TRBJ1-2, the complete variable domain is KAGVTQTPRYLIKTRGQQVTLSCSPISGHRSVSWYQQTPGQGLQFLFEYFSETQRNKGNFPGRFSGRQFSNSRSEMNVSTLELGDSALYLCASSTTAGFYGYTFGSGTRLTVV.